Listed here is a single TCR beta chain. Germline CDR1 is LGHDT and CDR2 is YNNKEL (reference sequence). The CDR3 consists of 15 residues. Trimming pared 0 bases from V and 4 bases from J, leaving 11 bases between. The data are from a study of PD-1 and CTLA-4 blockade in melanoma. Assay: immunoSEQ multiplex PCR; the TCRdb copy retains only in-frame clones and omits some. The data show 30,000 or so clones, approximately 89% seen once. The receptor's source is a human donor with melanoma. The material was CD8+ T cells from peripheral blood, obtained from a patient given anti-PD-1 treatment. V is TRBV3-1 (or the pseudogene TRBV3-2) and J is TRBJ2-3; D might be TRBD2 (5 bases). The CDR3 loop is CASSQDPGSADTQYF. DNA for the CDR3: TGTGCCAGCAGCCAAGATCCGGGGAGCGCAGATACGCAGTATTTT.